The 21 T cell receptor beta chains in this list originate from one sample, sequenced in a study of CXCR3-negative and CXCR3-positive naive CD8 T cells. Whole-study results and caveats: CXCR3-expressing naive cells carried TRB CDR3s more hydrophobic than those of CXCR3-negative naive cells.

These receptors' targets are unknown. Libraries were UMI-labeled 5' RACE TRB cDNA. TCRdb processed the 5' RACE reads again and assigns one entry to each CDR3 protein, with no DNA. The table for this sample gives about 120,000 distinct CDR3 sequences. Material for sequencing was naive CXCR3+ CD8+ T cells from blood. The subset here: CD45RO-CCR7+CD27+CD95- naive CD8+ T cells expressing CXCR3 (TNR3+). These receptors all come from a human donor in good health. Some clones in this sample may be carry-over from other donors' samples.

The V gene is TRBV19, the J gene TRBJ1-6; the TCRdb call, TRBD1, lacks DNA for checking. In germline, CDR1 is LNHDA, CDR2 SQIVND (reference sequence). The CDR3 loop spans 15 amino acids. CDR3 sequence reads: CASAPGQGGSSPLHF.

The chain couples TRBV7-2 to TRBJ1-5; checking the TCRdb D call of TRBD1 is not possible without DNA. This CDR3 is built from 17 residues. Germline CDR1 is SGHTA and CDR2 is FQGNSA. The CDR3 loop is CASSLEGGHYSNQPQHF.

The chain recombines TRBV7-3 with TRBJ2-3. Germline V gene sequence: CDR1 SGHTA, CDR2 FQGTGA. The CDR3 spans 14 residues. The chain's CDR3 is CASSLAGPTDTQYF. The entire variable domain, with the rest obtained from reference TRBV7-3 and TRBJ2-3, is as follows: GAGVSQTPSNKVTEKGKYVELRCDPISGHTALYWYRQSLGQGPEFLIYFQGTGAADDSGLPNDRFFAVRPEGSVSTLKIQRTERGDSAVYLCASSLAGPTDTQYFGPGTRLTVL.

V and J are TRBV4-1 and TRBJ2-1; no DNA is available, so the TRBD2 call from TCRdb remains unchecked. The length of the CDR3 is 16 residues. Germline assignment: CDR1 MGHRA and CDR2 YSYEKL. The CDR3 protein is CASSLRLADRYNEQFF.

This CDR3 reads CASSSGNQPQHF. The chain uses TRBV6-6 and TRBJ1-5; lacking DNA, the TRBD1 call made by TCRdb goes unchecked. The CDR3 sequence is 12 residues long. The germline V gene encodes CDR1 MNHNY and CDR2 SVGAGI (reference sequence).

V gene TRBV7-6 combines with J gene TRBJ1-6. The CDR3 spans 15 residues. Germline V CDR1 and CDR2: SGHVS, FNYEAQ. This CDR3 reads CASSLGTSDNSPLHF.

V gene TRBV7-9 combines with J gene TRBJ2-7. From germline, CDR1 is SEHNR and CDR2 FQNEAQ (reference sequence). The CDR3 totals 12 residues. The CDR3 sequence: CASSLDPREQYF.

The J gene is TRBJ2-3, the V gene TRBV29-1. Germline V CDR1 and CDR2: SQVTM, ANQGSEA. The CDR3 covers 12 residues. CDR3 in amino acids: CSVQVETDTQYF.

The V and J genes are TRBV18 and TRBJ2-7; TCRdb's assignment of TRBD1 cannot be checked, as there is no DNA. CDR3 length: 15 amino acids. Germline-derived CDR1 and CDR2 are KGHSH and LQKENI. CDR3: CASSPGDSSSYEQYF.

The CDR3 sequence: CASDTGDEQFF. The V call is TRBV28, the J call TRBJ2-1; TCRdb's D gene call, TRBD1, goes unchecked for lack of DNA. This CDR3 contains 11 residues. CDR1 MDHEN and CDR2 SYDVKM come from the germline V gene.

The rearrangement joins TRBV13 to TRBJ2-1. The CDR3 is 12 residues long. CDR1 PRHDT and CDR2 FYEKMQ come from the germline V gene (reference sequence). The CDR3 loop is CASSLSPDEQFF.

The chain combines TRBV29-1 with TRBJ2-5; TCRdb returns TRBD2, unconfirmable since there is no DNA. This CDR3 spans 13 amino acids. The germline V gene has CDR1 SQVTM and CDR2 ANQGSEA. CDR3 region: CSAVTSGGETQYF.

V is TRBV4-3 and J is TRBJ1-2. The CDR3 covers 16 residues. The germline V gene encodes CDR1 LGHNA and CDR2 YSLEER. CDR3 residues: CASSQEEGDTNYGYTF.

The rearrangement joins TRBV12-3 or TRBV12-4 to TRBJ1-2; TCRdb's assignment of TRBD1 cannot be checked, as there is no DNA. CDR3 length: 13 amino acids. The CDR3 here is CASSLAGVYGYTF.

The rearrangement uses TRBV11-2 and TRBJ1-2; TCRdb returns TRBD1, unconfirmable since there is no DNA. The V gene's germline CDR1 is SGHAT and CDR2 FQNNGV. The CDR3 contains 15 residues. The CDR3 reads CASSLVRGVGYGYTF.

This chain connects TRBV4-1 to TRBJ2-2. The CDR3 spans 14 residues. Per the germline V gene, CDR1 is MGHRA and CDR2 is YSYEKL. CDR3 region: CASSQGRLTGELFF.

The CDR3 loop reads CASSQTMTGSTEAFF. The rearrangement links TRBV5-6 to TRBJ1-1; absent DNA, TCRdb's TRBD1 call cannot be checked. Germline V CDR1 and CDR2: SGHDT, YYEEEE. The CDR3 extends over 15 amino acids.

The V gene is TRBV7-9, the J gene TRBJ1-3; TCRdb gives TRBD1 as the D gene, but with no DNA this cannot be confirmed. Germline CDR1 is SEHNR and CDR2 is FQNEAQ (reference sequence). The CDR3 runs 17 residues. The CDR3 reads CASSPRDGGTPGNTIYF.

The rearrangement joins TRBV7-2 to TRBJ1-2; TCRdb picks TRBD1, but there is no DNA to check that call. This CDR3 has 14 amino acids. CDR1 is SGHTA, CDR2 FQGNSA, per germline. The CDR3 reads CASGVGTGVGGYTF.

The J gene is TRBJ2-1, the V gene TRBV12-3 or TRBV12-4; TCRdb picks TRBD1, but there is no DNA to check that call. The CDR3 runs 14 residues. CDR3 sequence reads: CASSFAGGLNEQFF.

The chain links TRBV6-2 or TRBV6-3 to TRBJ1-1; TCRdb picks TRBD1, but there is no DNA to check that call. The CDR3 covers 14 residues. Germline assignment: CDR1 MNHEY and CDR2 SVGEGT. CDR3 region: CASSDPGQGTEAFF.